This T cell receptor beta chain emerged from a study of identical twins. The study, taken as a whole, reports: Diverse VJ usage suggested most zero-insertion clonotypes were not invariant T cells. Out-of-frame alpha sequences common to twins exhibited a surplus of low generation probability. Cross-sectional statistics underpinned the conclusions; the same donors were not followed. Researchers reported weaker excess twin sharing in beta out-of-frame sequences.

Using its own MiXCR run on the 5' RACE reads, TCRdb lists one record per CDR3 protein. The sample includes hundreds of thousands of distinct CDR3 sequences, about 14% of them seen just once. There are a few counts of this clonotype. The antigen remains undetermined. The V gene's germline CDR1 is DFQATT and CDR2 SNEGSKA (reference sequence). The CDR3 totals 16 residues. The ends were cut back, 5 bases at V and 10 bases at J, with 24 bases in the middle. The V gene is TRBV20-1, the J gene TRBJ1-6; D is uncertain. The sequence was collected from a woman younger than 35 in good health. The sequencing sample was made of memory (CD45RO+) T cells sorted from blood. The CDR3 DNA follows: TGCAGTGCTCGAAAACCCGACGGTGGGAAGGGCTCACCCCTCCACTTT. It is translated as CSARKPDGGKGSPLHF.